This T cell receptor beta chain is from a study of cytomegalovirus exposure and HLA in healthy donors. The CDR3 contains 20 residues. V lost 4 bases, J lost 0 bases, and 25 bases lay in between. Germline loops: CDR1 LGHNA, CDR2 YNFKEQ. PCR involved 60 Vbeta and 13 Jbeta primers. Produced via immunoSEQ multiplex PCR; TCRdb's table is partial and in-frame only. The sample comprises approximately 75,000 clones, 84% of which are singletons, and approximately 19% rests with the top ten. On this clone: The antigen remains unidentified.

Regarding the study as a whole: A later analysis reportedly found that, within productive TCRs, an Asian-associated ancestry cluster had fewer N-insertions than the mean observed across the approximately 600 donors. Common viral pathogens were later found to be apparently linked to several of the most significant clusters.

Sequenced sample: PBMCs. The chain carries TRBV4-2 and TRBJ1-3; tentative D call: TRBD1 (6 bases). The sequence came from an older man in good health and CMV-seropositive. CDR3 sequence (DNA): TGTGCCAGCAGCCCGAACTCTCGAGGACAGCTTTTTCACTCTGGAAACACCATATATTTT. Protein product: CASSPNSRGQLFHSGNTIYF.